These 3 T cell receptor beta chains were sequenced from one sample in a study of human T cells and chemical hapten exposure. The time point denotes: patch test 2, 6 weeks after DPC sensitization. Treatment in this sample: therapeutic diphenylcyclopropenone sensitization with weekly scalp DPC. RNA extraction used unfractionated whole blood as the source of total RNA. TCRdb itself ran the RACE reads through MiXCR, one entry per CDR3 protein. Here the sample spans roughly 40,000 distinct CDR3 sequences, about 9.6% being singletons. This specimen was whole blood, taken in connection with sensitization to the hapten diphenylcyclopropenone (DPC). The receptors were gathered from a woman aged 25 to 39 with alopecia areata. Some clones in this sample may be carry-over from other donors' samples.

This clonotype showed up just a few times. The rearrangement links TRBV28 to TRBJ2-1; a weak D match, TRBD1 (6 bases). The CDR3 runs to 14 residues. Germline V gene lookup returns CDR1 MDHEN and CDR2 SYDVKM. The V gene lost 6 bases and the J gene lost 3 bases, with 12 bases spanning the gap. For the CDR3, the DNA is TGTGCCAGCAGCCCGCAGGGGTACTACAATGAGCAGTTCTTC. Protein product: CASSPQGYYNEQFF.

About this clonotype: A much larger clone is a single base away; this may be a read error. The chain uses TRBV4-3 and TRBJ2-3, with 8 positions matching TRBD1. The germline V gene has CDR1 LGHNA and CDR2 YSLEER. This CDR3 has 16 residues. Losses at the gene ends were 3 bases for V and 7 bases for J; bases not matched to a gene: 12. DNA of the CDR3: TGCGCCAGCAGCCAGACCGGGACAGGCCGTAGTAATACGCAGTATTTT. It is translated as CASSQTGTGRSNTQYF.

This clonotype has at least ten counts. V gene TRBV7-2 combines with J gene TRBJ1-4, with D perhaps matching TRBD1 (5 bases). The CDR3 runs 14 residues. V gave up 1 base and J gave up 10 bases, with 13 bases separating them. The germline V gene encodes CDR1 SGHTA and CDR2 FQGNSA. The CDR3 loop is CASSLEGRRGKLFF. The DNA for the CDR3 is TGTGCCAGCAGCTTAGAGGGGCGGCGGGGAAAACTGTTTTTT.